These 2 T cell receptor beta chains originate from one sample sequenced in a study of CD8 T cells in Susac syndrome. Random hexamers primed reverse transcription of 0.5 to 1 ug RNA. MiXCR, applied by TCRdb to the immunoSEQ multiplex PCR reads, yields one record per CDR3 protein. The table has about 150,000 distinct CDR3 sequences, 95% to 96% seen once. Sequencing was performed on CD8+ T cells from PBMCs. The receptor set was obtained from a human donor with multiple sclerosis.

The chain is built from TRBV29-1 and TRBJ2-1; 9 nucleotides match TRBD2. This CDR3 is 14 amino acids long. Germline lookup yields CDR1 SQVTM and CDR2 ANQGSEA. With 0 bases clipped from V and 4 bases from J, the junction kept 1 base outside the gene matches. In DNA form, the CDR3 reads TGCAGCGTTGAAGAAGCGGGGGGTTACAATGAGCAGTTCTTC. It is translated as CSVEEAGGYNEQFF.

This clonotype was seen a single time. The chain combines TRBV24-1 with TRBJ2-3; D is undetermined. Germline lookup yields CDR1 KGHDR and CDR2 SFDVKD. This CDR3 region has 12 residues. V was trimmed by 9 bases and J by 2 bases, leaving 8 bases between them. CDR3 bases: TGTGCCACCCCAAGATTCACAGATACGCAGTATTTT. The encoded protein is CATPRFTDTQYF.